This T cell receptor (beta chain) comes out of a study of blood T cell repertoires in COVID-19. This table comes from immunoSEQ multiplex PCR, and its TCRdb copy is limited to in-frame clones, with some not included. The table lists under 200,000 clones, about 80% of them singletons. This clone has just one count. The V gene lost 5 bases and the J gene lost 1 base, with 17 bases spanning the gap. Germline assignment: CDR1 MNHEY and CDR2 SVGEGT. The CDR3 consists of 16 residues. Participants reported their clinical history, and cohort assignment relied on those reports. This chain uses TRBV6-2 or TRBV6-3 with TRBJ2-5; weak D call: TRBD1 (5 bases). The sequenced sample consisted of PBMCs or T cells enriched from blood (not recorded which). This clonotype originated in a woman aged 55-69 years with acute COVID-19. The CDR3 here is CASSIALPGSQETQYF. CDR3 coding DNA: TGTGCCAGCAGTATAGCTCTCCCAGGGTCCCAAGAGACCCAGTACTTC.